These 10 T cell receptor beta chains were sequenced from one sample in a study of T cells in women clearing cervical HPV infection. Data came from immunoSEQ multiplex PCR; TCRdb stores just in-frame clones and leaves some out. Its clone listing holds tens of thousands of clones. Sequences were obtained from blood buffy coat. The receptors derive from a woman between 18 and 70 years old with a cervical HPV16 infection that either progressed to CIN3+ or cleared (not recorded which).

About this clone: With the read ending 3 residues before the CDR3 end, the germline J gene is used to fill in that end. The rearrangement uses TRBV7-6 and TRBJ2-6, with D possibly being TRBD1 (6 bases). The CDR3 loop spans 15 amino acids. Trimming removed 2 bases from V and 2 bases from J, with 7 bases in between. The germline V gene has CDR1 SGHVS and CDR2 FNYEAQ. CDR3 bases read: TGTGCCAGCAGCTTAAGGGGGACTGGGGCCAACGTC. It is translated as CASSLRGTGANV. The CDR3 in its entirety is CASSLRGTGANVLTF.

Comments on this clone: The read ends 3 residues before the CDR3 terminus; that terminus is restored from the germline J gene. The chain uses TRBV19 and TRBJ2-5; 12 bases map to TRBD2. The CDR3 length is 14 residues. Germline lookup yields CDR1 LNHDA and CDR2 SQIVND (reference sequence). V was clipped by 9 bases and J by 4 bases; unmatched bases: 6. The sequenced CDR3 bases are TGTGCCAGCGCCCTAGCGGGGGGGCGAGAGACC. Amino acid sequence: CASALAGGRET. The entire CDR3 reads CASALAGGRETQYF. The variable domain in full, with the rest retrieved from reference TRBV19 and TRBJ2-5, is DGGITQSPKYLFRKEGQNVTLSCEQNLNHDAMYWYRQDPGQGLRLIYYSQIVNDFQKGDIAEGYSVSREKKESFPLTVTSAQKNPTAFYLCASALAGGRETQYFGPGTRLLVL.

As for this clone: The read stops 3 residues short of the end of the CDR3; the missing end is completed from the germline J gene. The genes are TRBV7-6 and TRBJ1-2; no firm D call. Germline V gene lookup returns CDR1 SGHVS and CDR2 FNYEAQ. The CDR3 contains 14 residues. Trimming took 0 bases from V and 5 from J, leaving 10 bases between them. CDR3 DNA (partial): TGTGCCAGCAGCTTAGCGGCACATTTATATGGC. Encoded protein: CASSLAAHLYG. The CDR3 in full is CASSLAAHLYGYTF.

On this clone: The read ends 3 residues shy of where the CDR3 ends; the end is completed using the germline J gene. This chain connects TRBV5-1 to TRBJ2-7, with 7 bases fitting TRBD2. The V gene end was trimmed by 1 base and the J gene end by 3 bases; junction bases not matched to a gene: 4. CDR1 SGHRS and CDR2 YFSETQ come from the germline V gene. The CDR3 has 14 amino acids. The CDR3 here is CASSLPSGDYEQYF. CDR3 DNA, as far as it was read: TGCGCCAGCAGCTTGCCTAGCGGAGACTACGAG.

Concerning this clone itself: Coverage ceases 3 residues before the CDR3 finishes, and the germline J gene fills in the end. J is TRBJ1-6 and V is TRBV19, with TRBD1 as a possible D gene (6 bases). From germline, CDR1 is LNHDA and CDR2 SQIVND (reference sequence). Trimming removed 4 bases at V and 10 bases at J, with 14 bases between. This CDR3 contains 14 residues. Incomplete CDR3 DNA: TGTGCCAGTAGTACAGGGGAGAGCCAGTCACCC. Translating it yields CASSTGESQSP. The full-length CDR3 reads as CASSTGESQSPLHF.

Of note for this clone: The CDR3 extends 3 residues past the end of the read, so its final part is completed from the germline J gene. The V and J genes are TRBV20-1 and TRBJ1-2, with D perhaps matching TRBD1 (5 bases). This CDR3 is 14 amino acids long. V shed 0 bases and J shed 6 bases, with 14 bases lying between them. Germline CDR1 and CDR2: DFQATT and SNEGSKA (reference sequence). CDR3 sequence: CSAREGGAQHGYTF. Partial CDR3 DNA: TGCAGTGCTAGAGAGGGAGGGGCCCAGCATGGC.

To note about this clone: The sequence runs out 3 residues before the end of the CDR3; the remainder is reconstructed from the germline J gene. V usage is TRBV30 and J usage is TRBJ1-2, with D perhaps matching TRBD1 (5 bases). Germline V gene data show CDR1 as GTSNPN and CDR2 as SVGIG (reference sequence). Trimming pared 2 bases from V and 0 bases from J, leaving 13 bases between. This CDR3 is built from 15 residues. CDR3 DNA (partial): TGTGCCTGGAGTAACTCGGACATAACTAACTATGGC. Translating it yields CAWSNSDITNYG. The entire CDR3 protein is CAWSNSDITNYGYTF. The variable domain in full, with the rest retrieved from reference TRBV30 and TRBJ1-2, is SQTIHQWPATLVQPVGSPLSLECTVEGTSNPNLYWYRQAAGRGLQLLFYSVGIGQISSEVPQNLSASRPQDRQFILSSKKLLLSDSGFYLCAWSNSDITNYGYTFGSGTRLTVV.

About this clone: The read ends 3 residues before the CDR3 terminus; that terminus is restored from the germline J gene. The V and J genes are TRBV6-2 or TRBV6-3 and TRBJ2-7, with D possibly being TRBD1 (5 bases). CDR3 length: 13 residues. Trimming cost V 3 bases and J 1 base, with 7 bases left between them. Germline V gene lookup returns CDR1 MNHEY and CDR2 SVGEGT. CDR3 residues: CASSYGASYEQYF. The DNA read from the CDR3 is TGTGCCAGCAGTTATGGGGCTTCCTACGAG.

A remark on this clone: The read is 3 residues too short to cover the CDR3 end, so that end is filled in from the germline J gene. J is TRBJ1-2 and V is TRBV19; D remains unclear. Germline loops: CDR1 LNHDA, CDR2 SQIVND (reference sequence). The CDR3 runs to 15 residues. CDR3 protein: CASSILVVRHNDYTF. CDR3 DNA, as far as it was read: TGTGCCAGTAGTATATTGGTGGTGAGACACAATGAC.

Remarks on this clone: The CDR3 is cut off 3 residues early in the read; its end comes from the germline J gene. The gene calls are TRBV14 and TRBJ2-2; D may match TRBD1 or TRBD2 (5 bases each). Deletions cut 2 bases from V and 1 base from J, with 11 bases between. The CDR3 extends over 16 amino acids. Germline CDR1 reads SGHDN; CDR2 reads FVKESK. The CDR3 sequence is CASSQSPGRNTGELFF. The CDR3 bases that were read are TGTGCCAGCAGCCAATCCCCAGGGAGGAACACCGGGGAG.